This TCR beta chain emerged from a study of Ad26.COV2.S vaccination and SARS-CoV-2 variants. Study context: Ad26.COV2.S arm of COV1001 included the donor.

Data came from immunoSEQ multiplex PCR; TCRdb stores just in-frame clones and leaves some out. This table has about 460,000 clones, roughly nine tenths appearing once. This sample's treatment: roughly 18 received Ad26.COV2.S at low or high dose, single or two shots; about 5 received placebo; per-sample allocation not given. Material that was analyzed had been drawn on day 63 after the first vaccine or placebo injection. Trimming pared 1 base from V and 5 bases from J, leaving 15 bases between. From germline, CDR1 is KGHDR and CDR2 SFDVKD. The CDR3 sequence is 16 residues long. The TCR sequence derives from a person between 18 and 65 years old who received the Ad26.COV2.S COVID-19 vaccine or a placebo. Sequencing was performed on peripheral blood, taken in a trial of Ad26.COV2.S vaccine versus placebo. This chain joins TRBV24-1 and TRBJ2-3; no clear D. The chain's CDR3 is CATSDFGWPGVDTQYF. The DNA of the CDR3 is TGTGCCACCAGTGATTTTGGGTGGCCTGGGGTAGATACGCAGTATTTT.